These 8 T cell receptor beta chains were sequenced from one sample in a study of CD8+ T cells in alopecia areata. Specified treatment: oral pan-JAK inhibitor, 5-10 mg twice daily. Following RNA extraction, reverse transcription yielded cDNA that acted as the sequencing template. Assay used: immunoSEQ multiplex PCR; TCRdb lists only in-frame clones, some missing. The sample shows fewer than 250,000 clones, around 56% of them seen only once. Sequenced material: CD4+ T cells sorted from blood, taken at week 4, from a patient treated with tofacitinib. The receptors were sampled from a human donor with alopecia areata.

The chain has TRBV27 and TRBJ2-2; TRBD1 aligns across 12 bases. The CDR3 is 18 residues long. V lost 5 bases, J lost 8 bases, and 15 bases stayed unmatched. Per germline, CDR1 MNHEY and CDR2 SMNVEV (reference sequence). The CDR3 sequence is CASSRRIPGQGARGELFF. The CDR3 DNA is TGTGCCAGCAGTCGACGGATCCCGGGACAGGGGGCGAGGGGGGAGCTGTTTTTT.

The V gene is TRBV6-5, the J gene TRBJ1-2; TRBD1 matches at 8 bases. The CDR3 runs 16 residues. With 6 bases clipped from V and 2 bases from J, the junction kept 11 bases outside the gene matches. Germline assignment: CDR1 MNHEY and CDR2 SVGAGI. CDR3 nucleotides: TGTGCCAGCAGATACCGGGGACAGGAAGCCAACTATGGCTACACCTTC. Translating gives CASRYRGQEANYGYTF.

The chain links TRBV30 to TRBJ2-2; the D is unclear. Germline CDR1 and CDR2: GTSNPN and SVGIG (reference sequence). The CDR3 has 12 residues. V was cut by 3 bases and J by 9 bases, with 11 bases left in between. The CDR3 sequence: CAWSSLNRELFF. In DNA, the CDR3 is TGTGCCTGGAGCAGTCTAAATAGGGAGCTGTTTTTT.

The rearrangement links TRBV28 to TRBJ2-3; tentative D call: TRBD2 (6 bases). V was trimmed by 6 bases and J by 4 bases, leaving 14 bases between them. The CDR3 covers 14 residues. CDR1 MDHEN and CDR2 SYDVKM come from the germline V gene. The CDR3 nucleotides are TGTGCCAGCAGACTGGGGCGGGGCTCAGATACGCAGTATTTT. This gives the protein CASRLGRGSDTQYF.

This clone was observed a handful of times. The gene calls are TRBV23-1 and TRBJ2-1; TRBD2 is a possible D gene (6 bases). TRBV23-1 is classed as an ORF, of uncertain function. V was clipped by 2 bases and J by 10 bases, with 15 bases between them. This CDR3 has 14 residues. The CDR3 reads CASSQLNNREEQFF. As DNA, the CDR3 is TGCGCCAGCAGTCAACTAAACAACCGGGAGGAGCAGTTCTTC.

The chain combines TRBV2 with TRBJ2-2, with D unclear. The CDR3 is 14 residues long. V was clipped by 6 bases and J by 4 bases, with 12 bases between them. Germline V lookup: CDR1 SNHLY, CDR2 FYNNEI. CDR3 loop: CASSSFFGTGELFF. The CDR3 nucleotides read TGTGCCAGCAGCTCATTCTTCGGCACCGGGGAGCTGTTTTTT.

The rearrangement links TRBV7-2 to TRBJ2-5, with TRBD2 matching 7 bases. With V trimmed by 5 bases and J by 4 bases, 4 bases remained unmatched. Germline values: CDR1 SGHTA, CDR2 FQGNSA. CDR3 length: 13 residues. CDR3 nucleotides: TGTGCCAGCAGCGAGTGGGGGGGAGAGACCCAGTACTTC. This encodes CASSEWGGETQYF.

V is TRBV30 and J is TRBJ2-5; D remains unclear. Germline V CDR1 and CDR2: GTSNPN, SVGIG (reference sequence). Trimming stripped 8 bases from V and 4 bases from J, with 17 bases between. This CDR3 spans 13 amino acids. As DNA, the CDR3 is TGTGCCGGTGACCAACTGGGATCAGAGACCCAGTACTTC. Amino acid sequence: CAGDQLGSETQYF. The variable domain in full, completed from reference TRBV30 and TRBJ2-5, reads SQTIHQWPATLVQPVGSPLSLECTVEGTSNPNLYWYRQAAGRGLQLLFYSVGIGQISSEVPQNLSASRPQDRQFILSSKKLLLSDSGFYLCAGDQLGSETQYFGPGTRLLVL.